This entry is about one T cell receptor beta chain. This clone's antigen is unknown. Per-base quality was not reported, and no clone a single base away is much larger than it. From its cysteine to its phenylalanine, the CDR3 spans 13 amino acids. Only CDR3 DNA remains: 39 bases, in frame from the first base. V is shortened by 4 bases, J by 5 bases, and the region joining them spans 14 bases. The germline V gene specifies SQVTM as CDR1 and ANQGSEA as CDR2. The sample belongs to a study of OX40 agonist ivuxolimab in advanced cancers. Regarding the research as a whole: Ivuxolimab, which targeted the costimulatory receptor OX40 (CD134), was an agonistic, fully human IgG2 monoclonal antibody. Intravenous ivuxolimab was administered to patients every 2 weeks at six dose levels: 0.01, 0.1, 0.3, 1.5, 3 and 10 mg/kg. Among the approximately 50 dose-escalation patients, approximately 20 had hepatocellular carcinoma, roughly 15 melanoma, 9 renal cell carcinoma and 9 head and neck cancer. The dose-escalation cohort was roughly 83% male with a mean age of about 54 years, ranging from roughly 23 to 90. Prior anti-PD-1, anti-PD-L1 or anti-CTLA-4 therapy was permitted, and checkpoint inhibitors had been received by around 40% of dose-escalation patients. Partial responses occurred in three dose-escalation patients: two with cutaneous melanoma and one with hepatocellular carcinoma. Peripheral TCRbeta sequencing aimed to test whether ivuxolimab altered TCR sequence diversity and caused clonal T-cell expansion. The paper reports the monotherapy dose-escalation portion (N of about 54 patients) of the phase I ivuxolimab trial.

The research as a whole found: On average, CD8+ T cells showed more expanded clones than CD4+ T cells after ivuxolimab. Which antigens the clonally expanded peripheral T cells were specific for was not determined. At doses of 0.1 to 3.0 mg/kg, clonal expansion of both CD4+ and CD8+ T cells in blood was seen between baseline and week 6. Low levels of normalized T-cell clonal expansion were also seen in some nonresponding patients. Partial responders in the 0.1-3.0 mg/kg groups had among the lowest normalized peripheral clonal expansion, especially among CD8+ T cells.

Genomic DNA was isolated from the sorted cells so that the TCRbeta CDR3 region could be sequenced. TCRbeta CDR3 regions were sequenced using the immunoSEQ Assay. This immuneACCESS table, as held by TCRdb, lists in-frame sequences with V and J called but not all clones. Of the missing ones, under half trace to an unresolved V gene in checked studies; the others have no known cause. Present in this sample are about 99,000 clones, over 75% of which were seen just once. The top ten clones comprise roughly 0.33% of the sample. Patients with a history of autoimmune disease or receiving systemic immunosuppression were excluded from the trial. Peripheral blood for TCR sequencing was drawn from every dose cohort at baseline, at cycle 4 day 1 and at cycle 7 day 1. The samples were taken from a phase I, first-in-human, multicenter, open-label dose-escalation trial of ivuxolimab. Adults with locally advanced or metastatic head and neck squamous cell, hepatocellular, melanoma or renal cell carcinoma were enrolled in the trial. Before TCR sequencing, CD4+ T cells and CD8+ T cells were sorted from peripheral blood as separate populations.

Sequenced here: CD4+ or CD8+ T cells sorted from blood, sampled in a trial of the OX40 agonist ivuxolimab. This chain joins TRBV29-1 to TRBJ2-5; the best D guess is TRBD2, with 6 bases matching. This TCR came from an adult with an advanced solid tumor such as melanoma, head and neck, liver or kidney cancer. The CDR3 region reads CSVGGGTRETQYF. The DNA sequence is given as TGCAGCGTTGGTGGAGGGACCAGGGAGACCCAGTACTTC.